This passage covers 30 T cell receptor beta chains from one sample sequenced in a study of shared clonotypes between healthy human individuals. Profiled with immunoSEQ multiplex PCR; TCRdb holds only in-frame clones, not every one. Among about 1,500,000 clones, roughly 95% were seen once, and the ten largest hold more than 0.9%. Sequenced sample: naive CD4+ T cells sorted from blood. The subset was: CD45RA+ positively selected. These TCRs come from a man under 40 in good health.

The chain couples TRBV5-1 to TRBJ2-3, with 11 bases aligning to TRBD2. V shed 3 bases and J 2 bases; nucleotides not matched to a gene: 11. The germline V gene encodes CDR1 SGHRS and CDR2 YFSETQ. The CDR3 loop spans 18 amino acids. CDR3 nucleotides: TGCGCCAGCAGCTCCTCTGGGACTAGCGGTTTTTACACAGATACGCAGTATTTT. It specifies CASSSSGTSGFYTDTQYF.

As regards this clone: The junction does not match germline at one end; this may be a read error. The V call is TRBV7-7, the J call TRBJ2-5; 8 bases line up with TRBD1. Looked up from germline, CDR1 is SSHAT and CDR2 is FNYEAQ (reference sequence). This CDR3 has 15 residues. The CDR3 region has the DNA TGTGCTAGCAGCTCTAGACAGGGGAGGCAAGAGACCCAGTACTTC. Translating gives CASSSRQGRQETQYF. Full variable domain (remainder filled in from reference TRBV7-7 and TRBJ2-5): GAGVSQSPRYKVTKRGQDVTLRCDPISSHATLYWYQQALGQGPEFLTYFNYEAQPDKSGLPSDRFSAERPEGSISTLTIQRTEQRDSAMYRCASSSRQGRQETQYFGPGTRLLVL.

The chain uses TRBV2 and TRBJ1-1, with TRBD1 identical over 10 bases. Losses at the gene ends were 6 bases for V and 8 bases for J; bases not matched to a gene: 9. This CDR3 spans 14 amino acids. Looked up from germline, CDR1 is SNHLY and CDR2 is FYNNEI. The CDR3 DNA reads as TGTGCCAGCAGCCCCGGGACAGGGGCGGAGGAAGCTTTCTTT. Translation: CASSPGTGAEEAFF.

V gene TRBV4-3 combines with J gene TRBJ2-1; 9 bases are shared with TRBD2. Per germline, CDR1 LGHNA and CDR2 YSLEER. The CDR3 is 17 residues long. Germline trimming cut 1 base from V and 1 base from J; bases unmatched to any gene: 5. Here the CDR3 reads CASSQVLAGLSYNEQFF. The CDR3 DNA reads TGCGCCAGCAGCCAAGTCCTAGCGGGATTATCCTACAATGAGCAGTTCTTC.

This chain uses TRBV5-4 with TRBJ2-1; TRBD2 matches at 7 bases. Germline loops: CDR1 SGHNT, CDR2 YYREEE (reference sequence). The junction had 10 bases not matched to a gene; V was cut back by 4 bases and J by 0 bases. This CDR3 is 17 amino acids long. In nucleotides, the CDR3 is TGTGCCAGCAGCCCCGGCCTAGCGGAAACCTCCTACAATGAGCAGTTCTTC. Translation: CASSPGLAETSYNEQFF.

This clone was observed a single time. The rearrangement links TRBV6-6 to TRBJ2-7, with a possible D match to TRBD2 (6 bases). CDR3 length: 13 residues. Per the germline V gene, CDR1 is MNHNY and CDR2 is SVGAGI (reference sequence). Trimming stripped 3 bases from V and 5 bases from J, with 11 bases between. CDR3 residues: CASSYGLAHEQYF. CDR3 nucleotide sequence: TGTGCCAGCAGTTATGGGCTAGCGCACGAGCAGTACTTC.

The rearrangement links TRBV5-1 to TRBJ2-3; D possibly corresponds to TRBD2 (6 bases). This CDR3 has 14 amino acids. Germline CDR1 SGHRS, CDR2 YFSETQ. Trimming removed 6 bases from V and 4 bases from J, with 15 bases in between. As DNA, the CDR3 is TGCGCCAGCACAGAGGCGGGAATAGCAGATACGCAGTATTTT. Its translation: CASTEAGIADTQYF.

The chain joins TRBV20-1 to TRBJ2-7; tentatively, D is TRBD1 or TRBD2 (5 bases each). Deletions cut 4 bases from V and 4 bases from J, with 8 bases between. The CDR3 spans 11 residues. Germline V gives CDR1 DFQATT, CDR2 SNEGSKA (reference sequence). The CDR3 coding sequence is TGCAGTGCTAAAGGGGAGTACGAGCAGTACTTC. Its translation: CSAKGEYEQYF.

The rearrangement uses TRBV5-1 and TRBJ2-3; 16 bases map to TRBD2. This CDR3 has 18 residues. The V segment lost 4 bases and the J segment 0 bases; nucleotides outside the gene matches: 5. Germline V gene lookup returns CDR1 SGHRS and CDR2 YFSETQ. The CDR3: CASSLGTSGRASTDTQYF. DNA of the CDR3: TGCGCCAGCAGCCTCGGGACTAGCGGGAGGGCCAGCACAGATACGCAGTATTTT.

The CDR3: CASSLKTGGRQFF. Written as DNA, the CDR3 is TGTGCCAGCAGCTTAAAAACGGGAGGGCGACAGTTCTTC. V gene TRBV7-2 combines with J gene TRBJ2-1, with TRBD2 matching over 8 bases. This CDR3 is built from 13 residues. Per the germline V gene, CDR1 is SGHTA and CDR2 is FQGNSA. The J segment lost 13 bases and the V segment lost 2 bases, leaving 7 bases of the junction unmatched.

This clone was seen a single time. CDR3 loop: CASSFWGGTGELFF. The CDR3 nucleotides read TGTGCCAGCAGCTTTTGGGGCGGAACCGGGGAGCTGTTTTTT. The chain carries TRBV7-3 and TRBJ2-2; possibly TRBD1 for D (5 bases). This CDR3 region has 14 residues. Germline V gene data show CDR1 as SGHTA and CDR2 as FQGTGA. V was clipped by 3 bases and J by 5 bases, with 10 bases between them.

The chain couples TRBV15 to TRBJ2-7; TRBD2 agrees at 7 bases. This CDR3 is built from 17 residues. The V gene end was trimmed by 3 bases and the J gene end by 3 bases; junction bases not matched to a gene: 14. Germline V gene sequence: CDR1 LNHNV, CDR2 YYDKDF (reference sequence). The CDR3 nucleotides read TGTGCCACCAGCAGGGGCCCAGGGCGGGAGAGAGGCTACGAGCAGTACTTC. This codes for CATSRGPGRERGYEQYF.

The chain is built from TRBV5-6 and TRBJ2-1, with TRBD1 identical over 10 bases. The CDR3 is 14 residues long. In germline, CDR1 is SGHDT, CDR2 YYEEEE. Germline trimming cut 4 bases from V and 9 bases from J; bases unmatched to any gene: 7. This CDR3 reads CASSPGTGDVEQFF. The CDR3 DNA is TGTGCCAGCAGCCCCGGGACAGGGGACGTTGAGCAGTTCTTC.

The chain is built from TRBV13 and TRBJ2-7, with D perhaps matching TRBD2 (6 bases). V lost 5 bases, J lost 2 bases, and 22 bases lay in between. Germline V lookup: CDR1 PRHDT, CDR2 FYEKMQ (reference sequence). The CDR3 sequence is 17 residues long. CDR3 DNA: TGTGCCAGCAGCCGATGGGCTGGAGGGACGATAACCTACGAGCAGTACTTC. Protein product: CASSRWAGGTITYEQYF.

The J gene is TRBJ1-1, the V gene TRBV11-1; D unclear. There are 12 residues in the CDR3. Trimming shortened V by 7 bases and J by 1 base, and 7 bases separated the two germline ends. Germline V gene lookup returns CDR1 SGHAT and CDR2 FQDESV (reference sequence). The chain's CDR3 is CASKVSNTEAFF. In DNA form, the CDR3 reads TGTGCCAGCAAAGTCTCGAACACTGAAGCTTTCTTT.

The chain carries TRBV28 and TRBJ2-2, with unresolved D. V lost 2 bases and J lost 6, with 13 bases in between. From germline, CDR1 is MDHEN and CDR2 SYDVKM. The CDR3 totals 15 residues. Here the CDR3 reads CASSLAARIPGELFF. CDR3 nucleotide sequence: TGTGCCAGCAGTTTAGCGGCTAGGATTCCCGGGGAGCTGTTTTTT.

J is TRBJ1-3 and V is TRBV6-6, with D perhaps TRBD1 (5 bases). Per germline, CDR1 MNHNY and CDR2 SVGAGI (reference sequence). V was shortened by 6 bases and J by 4 bases, with 13 bases between the two germline ends. This CDR3 is built from 14 residues. CDR3 region: CASSRQGLGNTIYF. For the CDR3, the DNA is TGTGCCAGCAGCAGGCAGGGCCTCGGAAACACCATATATTTT.

The chain combines TRBV6-1 with TRBJ2-1; 12 nucleotides line up with TRBD2. There are 15 residues in the CDR3. The trim removed 2 bases at V and 7 bases at J, leaving 3 bases unmatched. The germline V gene has CDR1 MNHNS and CDR2 SASEGT. The CDR3 is CASSESTSGRNEQFF. CDR3 sequence (DNA): TGTGCCAGCAGTGAAAGTACTAGCGGGAGGAATGAGCAGTTCTTC.

V and J are TRBV6-4 and TRBJ2-5; TRBD2 aligns across 7 bases. Trimming cost V 4 bases and J 5 bases; bases outside gene matches: 4. In germline, CDR1 is MRHNA, CDR2 SNTAGT. The CDR3 is 13 residues long. The CDR3 coding sequence is TGTGCCAGCAGTGGGAATAGCGGGGAGACCCAGTACTTC. Translated, it gives CASSGNSGETQYF.

This chain connects TRBV30 to TRBJ2-1; TRBD1 matches at 9 bases. Germline CDR1 GTSNPN, CDR2 SVGIG (reference sequence). The CDR3 extends over 11 amino acids. V lost 5 bases, J lost 7 bases, and 0 bases stayed unmatched. This chain's CDR3 is CAWDRGNEQFF. The CDR3 DNA follows: TGTGCCTGGGACAGGGGGAATGAGCAGTTCTTC.

The count of this clone is one. CDR3 sequence (DNA): TGTGCCAGCAGCCAAGGCACCGGGACAGGGACTGCCTACGAGCAGTACTTC. This translates into CASSQGTGTGTAYEQYF. This chain joins TRBV14 and TRBJ2-7; TRBD1 agrees at 9 bases. CDR1 is SGHDN and CDR2 is FVKESK in the germline V gene. This CDR3 region has 17 residues. V lost 1 base to trimming and J lost 2 bases; unmatched junction nucleotides: 9.

DNA of the CDR3: TGTGCCAGCAGCCCAGGGGAGTTCTCGAGTGGCTACACCTTC. This gives the protein CASSPGEFSSGYTF. V is TRBV7-3 and J is TRBJ1-2; TRBD1 is a possible D gene (6 bases). This CDR3 comprises 14 residues. Trimming cost V 5 bases and J 7 bases, with 17 bases left between them. The germline V gene encodes CDR1 SGHTA and CDR2 FQGTGA.

This clone is a singleton in its sample. The rearrangement uses TRBV5-4 and TRBJ2-7; D is undetermined. Germline CDR1 reads SGHNT; CDR2 reads YYREEE (reference sequence). There are 15 residues in the CDR3. The V end lost 2 bases, the J end lost 0 bases, and 12 bases lay between the germline ends. CDR3 in DNA: TGTGCCAGCAGCTTAGGGATTCTAGACTCCTACGAGCAGTACTTC. It specifies CASSLGILDSYEQYF.

The chain employs TRBV9 and TRBJ2-1; unclear D gene. This CDR3 contains 17 residues. Germline values: CDR1 SGDLS, CDR2 YYNGEE. Trimming pared 4 bases from V and 0 bases from J, leaving 17 bases between. This CDR3 reads CASSQRSGQNSYNEQFF. The CDR3 nucleotides are TGTGCCAGCAGCCAAAGAAGTGGGCAGAACTCCTACAATGAGCAGTTCTTC.

In this sample, this clone turned up once. The V call is TRBV11-2, the J call TRBJ2-5; 8 bases are a match to TRBD2. The V and J ends lost 1 base and 5 bases, in that order; junction bases with no gene match: 6. Germline CDR1 SGHAT, CDR2 FQNNGV. This CDR3 is 15 amino acids long. The CDR3 nucleotides read TGTGCCAGCAGCTTAGCACGCGGGAGGTTGGAGACCCAGTACTTC. Translation: CASSLARGRLETQYF. Complete variable domain (other parts from reference TRBV11-2 and TRBJ2-5): EAGVAQSPRYKIIEKRQSVAFWCNPISGHATLYWYQQILGQGPKLLIQFQNNGVVDDSQLPKDRFSAERLKGVDSTLKIQPAKLEDSAVYLCASSLARGRLETQYFGPGTRLLVL.

The V and J genes are TRBV7-7 and TRBJ2-5; 8 bases fit TRBD2. J gave up 10 bases and V 1 base, and 8 bases lay outside the gene matches. The CDR3 consists of 14 residues. The germline CDR1 and CDR2 sequences are SSHAT and FNYEAQ (reference sequence). The CDR3 coding sequence is TGTGCCAGCAGCTTAGGGGCTCGCGGGAGGATCCAGTACTTC. Translation: CASSLGARGRIQYF.

The chain joins TRBV19 to TRBJ2-3; D tentatively reads TRBD1 or TRBD2 (5 bases each). Germline-derived CDR1 and CDR2 are LNHDA and SQIVND (reference sequence). Trimming pared 3 bases from V and 9 bases from J, leaving 19 bases between. The CDR3 is 15 amino acids. CDR3 nucleotides: TGTGCCAGTAGTATGGCCGGGACCGGGACGGGGACGCAGTATTTT. This sequence encodes CASSMAGTGTGTQYF. The full variable domain, completed using reference TRBV19 and TRBJ2-3, is DGGITQSPKYLFRKEGQNVTLSCEQNLNHDAMYWYRQDPGQGLRLIYYSQIVNDFQKGDIAEGYSVSREKKESFPLTVTSAQKNPTAFYLCASSMAGTGTGTQYFGPGTRLTVL.

This clone was detected only once. The V and J genes are TRBV20-1 and TRBJ2-7, with D possibly TRBD2 on 5 matching bases. The CDR3 totals 11 residues. Germline CDR1 DFQATT, CDR2 SNEGSKA (reference sequence). Trimming cost V 1 base and J 13 bases, with 14 bases left between them. The CDR3 here is CSARGGRAPYF. The DNA for the CDR3 is TGCAGTGCTAGAGGAGGGCGGGCTCCCTACTTC.

The J gene is TRBJ1-1, the V gene TRBV2; no definite D call. The CDR3 loop spans 12 amino acids. Trimming stripped 7 bases from V and 4 bases from J, with 10 bases between. Germline V lookup: CDR1 SNHLY, CDR2 FYNNEI. The CDR3: CASKRDSTEAFF. As DNA, the CDR3 is TGTGCCAGCAAGAGGGATTCCACTGAAGCTTTCTTT.

CDR3 bases: TGTGCCAGCAGTCTCCGGCAGGGGCTGGGTGGCAATCAGCCCCAGCATTTT. Residues: CASSLRQGLGGNQPQHF. V gene TRBV28 combines with J gene TRBJ1-5; TRBD1 might be the D (6 bases). The CDR3 length is 17 residues. Germline V CDR1 and CDR2: MDHEN, SYDVKM. V was trimmed by 5 bases and J by 2 bases, leaving 19 bases between them.